These 18 T cell receptor beta chains came from one sample sequenced in a study of shared T cell receptors in the human thymus. Repertoires were generated with immunoSEQ multiplex PCR, while TCRdb's copy carries only in-frame clones and drops some. The sample yields about 660,000 clones, more than 75% seen once. The data also belong to a second study, concerning human thymus T cells.

Source material: thymocytes. The receptors were gathered from a boy under three years old with a congenital heart defect.

The chain is built from TRBV5-1 and TRBJ2-3; TRBD1 matches at 7 bases. CDR1 is SGHRS and CDR2 is YFSETQ in the germline V gene. Trimming cost V 2 bases and J 6 bases; bases outside gene matches: 3. CDR3 length equals 13 residues. The CDR3 DNA reads TGCGCCAGCAGCTTACTCAGGGGGGATACGCAGTATTTT. Protein: CASSLLRGDTQYF. Complete variable domain (other parts from reference TRBV5-1 and TRBJ2-3): KAGVTQTPRYLIKTRGQQVTLSCSPISGHRSVSWYQQTPGQGLQFLFEYFSETQRNKGNFPGRFSGRQFSNSRSEMNVSTLELGDSALYLCASSLLRGDTQYFGPGTRLTVL.

This clone occurred once. The same CDR3 also results from other DNA sequences found in this sample. CDR3 residues: CSAISETQYF. CDR3 DNA: TGCAGTGCTATCTCAGAGACCCAGTACTTC. J is TRBJ2-5 and V is TRBV20-1; D remains unclear. Trimming cost V 4 bases and J 4 bases, with 4 bases left between them. This CDR3 spans 10 amino acids. CDR1 DFQATT and CDR2 SNEGSKA come from the germline V gene (reference sequence).

The chain has TRBV14 and TRBJ2-3; unclear D gene. V was shortened by 3 bases and J by 3 bases, with 10 bases between the two germline ends. The CDR3 covers 14 residues. The germline V gene has CDR1 SGHDN and CDR2 FVKESK. The CDR3 protein is CASSHEEKTDTQYF. CDR3 nucleotide sequence: TGTGCCAGCAGCCACGAGGAAAAGACAGATACGCAGTATTTT.

The chain has TRBV27 and TRBJ2-1; 9 nucleotides match TRBD1. The CDR3 runs 17 residues. Germline V CDR1 and CDR2: MNHEY, SMNVEV (reference sequence). V gave up 2 bases and J gave up 4 bases; unmatched junction bases: 9. CDR3 bases: TGTGCCAGCAGTTTAGGGAGGGGACAGGGCGGTTACAATGAGCAGTTCTTC. It yields the protein CASSLGRGQGGYNEQFF.

The rearrangement joins TRBV19 to TRBJ2-1; possible D gene TRBD1, 6 bases. The length of the CDR3 is 13 residues. Germline V gene sequence: CDR1 LNHDA, CDR2 SQIVND (reference sequence). V was clipped by 7 bases and J by 2 bases, with 9 bases between them. CDR3 protein: CASKTGPYNEQFF. CDR3 DNA: TGTGCCAGTAAGACAGGCCCCTACAATGAGCAGTTCTTC. The entire variable domain, with the rest obtained from reference TRBV19 and TRBJ2-1, is as follows: DGGITQSPKYLFRKEGQNVTLSCEQNLNHDAMYWYRQDPGQGLRLIYYSQIVNDFQKGDIAEGYSVSREKKESFPLTVTSAQKNPTAFYLCASKTGPYNEQFFGPGTRLTVL.

J is TRBJ2-7 and V is TRBV27; the match to TRBD2 covers 9 bases. CDR1 and CDR2 (germline): MNHEY, SMNVEV (reference sequence). V dropped 6 bases and J dropped 4; count of bases not matched to a gene: 13. CDR3 size: 16 residues. DNA for the CDR3: TGTGCCAGCAGACCCTATGGGTCTAGCGGGAAGTACGAGCAGTACTTC. The encoded protein is CASRPYGSSGKYEQYF.

CDR3 amino acids: CASSEAVGEGEDYEQYF. CDR3 sequence (DNA): TGTGCCAGCAGTGAAGCGGTCGGGGAGGGAGAAGACTACGAGCAGTACTTC. The chain joins TRBV6-1 to TRBJ2-7; 7 nucleotides match TRBD2. CDR3 size: 17 residues. Germline V gives CDR1 MNHNS, CDR2 SASEGT. The ends lost 0 bases at V and 3 bases at J; junction bases unmatched: 11.

The chain carries TRBV4-3 and TRBJ2-7; 8 positions match TRBD2. The CDR3 contains 16 residues. V was clipped by 0 bases and J by 1 base; unmatched bases: 5. Germline CDR1 is LGHNA and CDR2 is YSLEER. CDR3 sequence reads: CASSQDPTGGSYEQYF. As DNA, the CDR3 is TGCGCCAGCAGCCAAGACCCTACGGGAGGGTCCTACGAGCAGTACTTC.

This clone was seen only once. The chain combines TRBV5-1 with TRBJ2-1, with TRBD2 matching 11 bases. The V gene's germline CDR1 is SGHRS and CDR2 YFSETQ. After removal of 2 bases from V and 4 bases from J, the junction contained 5 bases not matched to a gene. There are 16 residues in the CDR3. The CDR3: CASSLIAGGPYNEQFF. The CDR3, as DNA: TGCGCCAGCAGCTTAATAGCGGGAGGGCCGTACAATGAGCAGTTCTTC.

This chain joins TRBV25-1 and TRBJ2-1; TRBD2 agrees at 11 bases. The CDR3 has 16 amino acids. CDR1 and CDR2 from the germline V gene are MGHDK and SYGVNS. The J segment lost 9 bases and the V segment lost 4 bases, leaving 11 bases of the junction unmatched. CDR3 residues: CASSGGLAGTCGEQFF. DNA of the CDR3: TGTGCCAGCAGTGGTGGACTAGCGGGTACGTGCGGTGAGCAGTTCTTC.

V and J are TRBV27 and TRBJ1-1, with unresolved D. The CDR3 length is 16 residues. V was trimmed by 3 bases and J by 0 bases, leaving 14 bases between them. CDR1 and CDR2 from the germline V gene are MNHEY and SMNVEV (reference sequence). CDR3 region: CASSFNSPTVNTEAFF. CDR3 sequence (DNA): TGTGCCAGCAGTTTCAACAGTCCCACAGTGAACACTGAAGCTTTCTTT.

This chain links TRBV30 with TRBJ1-1; the D is unclear. V lost 4 bases and J 11 bases, leaving 17 bases between the germline ends. The CDR3 has 12 amino acids. Germline V CDR1 and CDR2: GTSNPN, SVGIG (reference sequence). CDR3 sequence reads: CAWTSRSLRAFF. In nucleotides, the CDR3 is TGTGCCTGGACCTCAAGAAGCCTACGGGCTTTCTTT. Together with reference TRBV30 and TRBJ1-1, the CDR3 gives the full variable domain: SQTIHQWPATLVQPVGSPLSLECTVEGTSNPNLYWYRQAAGRGLQLLFYSVGIGQISSEVPQNLSASRPQDRQFILSSKKLLLSDSGFYLCAWTSRSLRAFFGQGTRLTVV.

V usage is TRBV28 and J usage is TRBJ2-5; TRBD2 aligns across 11 bases. This CDR3 is built from 16 residues. The V gene end was trimmed by 4 bases and the J gene end by 2 bases; junction bases not matched to a gene: 6. Per germline, CDR1 MDHEN and CDR2 SYDVKM. The CDR3 DNA follows: TGTGCCAGCAGTTGGCTAGCGGGAGGTGGACAAGAGACCCAGTACTTC. Amino acids: CASSWLAGGGQETQYF.

The chain uses TRBV5-1 and TRBJ2-5; 8 bases match TRBD2. V shed 3 bases, J shed 2 bases, and the junction held 6 bases outside the gene matches. Germline lookup yields CDR1 SGHRS and CDR2 YFSETQ. The CDR3 is 15 residues long. The CDR3, as DNA: TGCGCCAGCAGCTCGAGCGGGAGAGGGCAAGAGACCCAGTACTTC. This encodes CASSSSGRGQETQYF.

This clone was seen more than once but under ten times. The rearrangement links TRBV5-6 to TRBJ2-7, with D perhaps TRBD2 (5 bases). The CDR3 runs to 15 residues. V lost 4 bases and J 4 bases, leaving 18 bases between the germline ends. CDR1 is SGHDT and CDR2 is YYEEEE in the germline V gene. This CDR3 reads CASSPSGSRRYEQYF. The CDR3 DNA is TGTGCCAGCAGCCCGTCGGGTAGCAGGAGGTACGAGCAGTACTTC.

This rearrangement joins TRBV19 to TRBJ2-1; 8 bases are shared with TRBD1. This CDR3 has 15 residues. With 4 bases clipped from V and 1 base from J, the junction kept 3 bases outside the gene matches. From germline, CDR1 is LNHDA and CDR2 SQIVND (reference sequence). CDR3 in DNA: TGTGCCAGTAGTAGACAGGGGCCTTCCTACAATGAGCAGTTCTTC. This sequence encodes CASSRQGPSYNEQFF. Full variable domain (outside the CDR3, taken from reference TRBV19 and TRBJ2-1): DGGITQSPKYLFRKEGQNVTLSCEQNLNHDAMYWYRQDPGQGLRLIYYSQIVNDFQKGDIAEGYSVSREKKESFPLTVTSAQKNPTAFYLCASSRQGPSYNEQFFGPGTRLTVL.

The V call is TRBV4-2, the J call TRBJ1-1, with D perhaps TRBD1 (6 bases). The CDR3 totals 17 residues. The germline V gene encodes CDR1 LGHNA and CDR2 YNFKEQ. The V end was cut by 2 bases, the J end by 0 bases, with 16 bases between. The CDR3 loop is CASSQRRTVFMNTEAFF. CDR3 nucleotide sequence: TGTGCCAGCAGCCAAAGACGGACAGTTTTCATGAACACTGAAGCTTTCTTT.

The chain links TRBV10-3 to TRBJ2-7; TRBD2 agrees at 8 bases. Germline trimming cut 0 bases from V and 1 base from J; bases unmatched to any gene: 17. The germline gives CDR1 ENHRY, CDR2 SYGVKD. The CDR3 is made up of 20 amino acids. The CDR3 DNA reads as TGTGCCATCAGTGAGTCGACTTCAGGTGGGCGGGGGGCCCTTTCCTACGAGCAGTACTTC. It yields the protein CAISESTSGGRGALSYEQYF.